This section outlines one TCR beta chain sequence together with its context. This entry comes from a study of blood T cell repertoires in COVID-19. Whole-study context: Nucleic acid was either cDNA or gDNA, and it came from T cells, B-cell-depleted T cells, or PBMCs.

CDR1 is LNHNV and CDR2 is YYDKDF in the germline V gene (reference sequence). The junction had 13 bases not matched to a gene; V was cut back by 7 bases and J by 5 bases. CDR3 length: 16 amino acids. In the original workflow: Amplification of reference gene primers provided the estimated nucleated cell counts. Clones were read by immunoSEQ multiplex PCR, and TCRdb kept only the in-frame ones, dropping some. V and J calls and clone size follow that table, whereas D and trimming were derived from the DNA. The data contain under 200,000 clones, roughly 80% of them seen just once; the ten biggest clones take up roughly 5.2%.

The J gene is TRBJ2-3, the V gene TRBV15; 9 bases line up with TRBD1. The TCR originated in an older woman with acute COVID-19. The sample comprised PBMCs or T cells enriched from blood (not recorded which). This CDR3 is CATKATGTGIRDTQYF. Here the CDR3 DNA reads TGTGCCACCAAGGCGACCGGGACAGGGATTAGAGATACGCAGTATTTT.